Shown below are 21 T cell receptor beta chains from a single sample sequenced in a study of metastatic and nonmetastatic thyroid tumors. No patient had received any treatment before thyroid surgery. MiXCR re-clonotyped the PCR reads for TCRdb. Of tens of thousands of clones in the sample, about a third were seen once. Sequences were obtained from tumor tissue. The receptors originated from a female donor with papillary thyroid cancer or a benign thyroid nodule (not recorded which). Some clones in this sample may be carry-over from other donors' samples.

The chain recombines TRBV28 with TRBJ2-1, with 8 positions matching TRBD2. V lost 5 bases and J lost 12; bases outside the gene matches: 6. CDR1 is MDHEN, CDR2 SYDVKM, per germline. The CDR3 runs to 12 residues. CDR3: CASSPLSGAQFF. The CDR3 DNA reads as TGTGCCAGCAGTCCTCTTAGCGGGGCGCAGTTCTTC. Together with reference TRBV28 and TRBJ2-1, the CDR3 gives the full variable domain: DVKVTQSSRYLVKRTGEKVFLECVQDMDHENMFWYRQDPGLGLRLIYFSYDVKMKEKGDIPEGYSVSREKKERFSLILESASTNQTSMYLCASSPLSGAQFFGPGTRLTVL.

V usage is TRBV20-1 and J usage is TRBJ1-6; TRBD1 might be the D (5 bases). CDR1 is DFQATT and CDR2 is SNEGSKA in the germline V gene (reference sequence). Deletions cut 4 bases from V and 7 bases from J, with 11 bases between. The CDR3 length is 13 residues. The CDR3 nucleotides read TGCAGTGCTACTTCTGCAGGGAATTCACCCCTCCACTTT. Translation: CSATSAGNSPLHF.

The CDR3 DNA follows: TGCGCCAGCAGCCAAGATCTGGGGACAGGGGGCGCGGGGGGCTACACCTTC. It encodes CASSQDLGTGGAGGYTF. V is TRBV4-1 and J is TRBJ1-2; 12 bases are a match to TRBD1. Germline V gene sequence: CDR1 MGHRA, CDR2 YSYEKL. The junction had 10 bases not matched to a gene; V was cut back by 0 bases and J by 8 bases. The CDR3 runs 17 residues.

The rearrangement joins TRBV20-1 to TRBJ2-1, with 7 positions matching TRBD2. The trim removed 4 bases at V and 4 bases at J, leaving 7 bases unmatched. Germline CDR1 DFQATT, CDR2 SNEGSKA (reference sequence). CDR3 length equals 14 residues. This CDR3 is CSAKRRESYNEQFF. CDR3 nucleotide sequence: TGCAGTGCTAAGAGGCGGGAGTCTTACAATGAGCAGTTCTTC.

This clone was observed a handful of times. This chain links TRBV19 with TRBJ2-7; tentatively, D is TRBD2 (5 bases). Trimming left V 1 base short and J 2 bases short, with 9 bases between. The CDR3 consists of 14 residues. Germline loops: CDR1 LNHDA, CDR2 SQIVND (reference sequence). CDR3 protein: CASSIAAGTYEQYF. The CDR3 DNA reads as TGTGCCAGTAGTATAGCCGCCGGGACCTACGAGCAGTACTTC.

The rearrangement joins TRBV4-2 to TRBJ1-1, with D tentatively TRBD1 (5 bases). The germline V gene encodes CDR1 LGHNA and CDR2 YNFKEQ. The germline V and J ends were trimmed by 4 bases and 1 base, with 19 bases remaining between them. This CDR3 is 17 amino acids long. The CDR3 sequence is CASSPYPGGGENTEAFF. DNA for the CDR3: TGTGCCAGCAGCCCATATCCCGGGGGAGGGGAGAACACTGAAGCTTTCTTT.

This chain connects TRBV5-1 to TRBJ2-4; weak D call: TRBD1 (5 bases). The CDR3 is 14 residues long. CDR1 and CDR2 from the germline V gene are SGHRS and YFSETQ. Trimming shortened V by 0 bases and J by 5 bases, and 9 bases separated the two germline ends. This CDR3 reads CASSLGTNQNIQYF. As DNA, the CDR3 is TGCGCCAGCAGCTTGGGGACAAACCAAAACATTCAGTACTTC.

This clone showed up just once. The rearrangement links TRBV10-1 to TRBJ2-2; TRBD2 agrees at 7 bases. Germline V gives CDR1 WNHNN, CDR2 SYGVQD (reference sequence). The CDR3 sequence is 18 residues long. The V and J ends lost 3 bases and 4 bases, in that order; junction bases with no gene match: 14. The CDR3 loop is CASSESFSLAAFTGELFF. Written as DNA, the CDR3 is TGCGCCAGCAGTGAATCTTTTAGTCTAGCGGCTTTCACCGGGGAGCTGTTTTTT.

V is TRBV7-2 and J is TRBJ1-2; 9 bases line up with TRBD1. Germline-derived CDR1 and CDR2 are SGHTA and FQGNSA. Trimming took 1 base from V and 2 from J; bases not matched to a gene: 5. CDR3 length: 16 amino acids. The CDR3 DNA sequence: TGTGCCAGCAGCTTAGGGCCCGGACAGGGGAACTATGGCTACACCTTC. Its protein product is CASSLGPGQGNYGYTF.

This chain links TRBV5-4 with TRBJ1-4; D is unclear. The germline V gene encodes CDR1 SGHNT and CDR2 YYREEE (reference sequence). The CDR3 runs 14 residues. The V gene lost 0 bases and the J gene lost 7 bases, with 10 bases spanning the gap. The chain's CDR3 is CASSLEGSGEKLFF. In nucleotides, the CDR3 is TGTGCCAGCAGCTTGGAGGGATCAGGTGAAAAACTGTTTTTT.

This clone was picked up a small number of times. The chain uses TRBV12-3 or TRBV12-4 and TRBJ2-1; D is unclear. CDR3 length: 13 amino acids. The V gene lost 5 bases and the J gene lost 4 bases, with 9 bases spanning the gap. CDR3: CASSLRRYNEQFF. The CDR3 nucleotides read TGTGCCAGCAGTCTCCGTAGGTACAATGAGCAGTTCTTC.

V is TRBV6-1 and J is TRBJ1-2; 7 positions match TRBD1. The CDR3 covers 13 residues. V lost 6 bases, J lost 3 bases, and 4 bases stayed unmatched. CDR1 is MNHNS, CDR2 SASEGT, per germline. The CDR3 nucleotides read TGTGCCAGCAGGACAGGGATGGACTATGGCTACACCTTC. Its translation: CASRTGMDYGYTF.

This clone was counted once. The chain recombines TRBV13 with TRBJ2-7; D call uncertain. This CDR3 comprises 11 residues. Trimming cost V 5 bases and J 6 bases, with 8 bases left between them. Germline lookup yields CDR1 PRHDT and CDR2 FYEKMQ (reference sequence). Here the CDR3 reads CASSLLCEQYF. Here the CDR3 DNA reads TGTGCCAGCAGCCTCCTATGCGAGCAGTACTTC. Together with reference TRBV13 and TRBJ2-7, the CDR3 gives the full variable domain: AAGVIQSPRHLIKEKRETATLKCYPIPRHDTVYWYQQGPGQDPQFLISFYEKMQSDKGSIPDRFSAQQFSDYHSELNMSSLELGDSALYFCASSLLCEQYFGPGTRLTVT.

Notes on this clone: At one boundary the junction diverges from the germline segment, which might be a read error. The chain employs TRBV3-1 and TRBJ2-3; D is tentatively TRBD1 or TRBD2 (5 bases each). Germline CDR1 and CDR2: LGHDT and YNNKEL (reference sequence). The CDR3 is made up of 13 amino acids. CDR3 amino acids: CASGGRFTGTQYF. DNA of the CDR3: TGTGCCAGCGGGGGACGGTTCACAGGTACGCAGTATTTT.

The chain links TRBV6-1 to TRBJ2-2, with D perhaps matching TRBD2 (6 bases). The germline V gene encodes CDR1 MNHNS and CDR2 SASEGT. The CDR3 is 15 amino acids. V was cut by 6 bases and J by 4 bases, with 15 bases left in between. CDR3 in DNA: TGTGCCAGCAGCCTCTTTCGGACTATCACCGGGGAGCTGTTTTTT. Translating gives CASSLFRTITGELFF.

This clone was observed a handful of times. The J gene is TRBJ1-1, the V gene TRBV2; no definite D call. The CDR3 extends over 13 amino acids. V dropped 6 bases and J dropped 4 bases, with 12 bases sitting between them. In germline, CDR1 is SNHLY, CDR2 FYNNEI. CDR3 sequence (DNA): TGTGCCAGCAGCTTACCGGGAGGCACTGAAGCTTTCTTT. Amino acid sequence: CASSLPGGTEAFF.

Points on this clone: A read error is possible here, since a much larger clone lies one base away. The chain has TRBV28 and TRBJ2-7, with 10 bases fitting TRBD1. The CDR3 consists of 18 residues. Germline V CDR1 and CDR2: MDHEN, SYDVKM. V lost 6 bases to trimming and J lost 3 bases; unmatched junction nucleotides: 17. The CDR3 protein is CASSLTGTGAFPYYEQYF. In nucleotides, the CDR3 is TGTGCCAGCAGCTTGACCGGGACAGGGGCCTTTCCTTACTACGAGCAGTACTTC.

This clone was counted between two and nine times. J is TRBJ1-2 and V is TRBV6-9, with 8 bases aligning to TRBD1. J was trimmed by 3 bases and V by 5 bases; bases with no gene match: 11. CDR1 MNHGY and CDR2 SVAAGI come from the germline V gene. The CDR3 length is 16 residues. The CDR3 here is CASSPALTGDYYGYTF. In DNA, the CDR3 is TGTGCCAGCAGTCCCGCCCTGACAGGGGATTACTATGGCTACACCTTC.

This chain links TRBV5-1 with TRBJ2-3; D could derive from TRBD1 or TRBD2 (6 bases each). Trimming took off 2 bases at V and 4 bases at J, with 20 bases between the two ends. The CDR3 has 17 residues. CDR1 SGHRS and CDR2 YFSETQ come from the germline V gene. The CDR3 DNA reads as TGCGCCAGCAGCTTTACGGGGGCCCACTCGGTCGCAGATACGCAGTATTTT. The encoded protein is CASSFTGAHSVADTQYF.

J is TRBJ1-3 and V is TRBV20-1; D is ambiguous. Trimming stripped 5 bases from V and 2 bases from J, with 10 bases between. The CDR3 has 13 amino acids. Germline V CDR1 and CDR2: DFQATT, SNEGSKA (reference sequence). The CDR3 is CSALRWAGNTIYF. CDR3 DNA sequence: TGCAGTGCTCTCCGGTGGGCTGGAAACACCATATATTTT.

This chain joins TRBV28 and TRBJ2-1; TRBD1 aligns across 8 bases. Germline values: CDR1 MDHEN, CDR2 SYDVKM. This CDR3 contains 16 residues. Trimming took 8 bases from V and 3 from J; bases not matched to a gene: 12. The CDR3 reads CASPPGGQGIYNEQFF. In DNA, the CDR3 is TGTGCCAGCCCCCCGGGCGGACAGGGAATCTACAATGAGCAGTTCTTC.